These 21 T cell receptor beta chains originate from one sample sequenced in a study of post-analysis software for immune sequencing data. Findings and limits, study-wide: A handful of TRBV segments were significantly more frequent in patients than in controls. TRBV5-6, TRBV5-1 and TRBV20-1 were among these segments.

TCR beta cDNA libraries included unique molecular identifiers. From the PCR reads, TCRdb called clonotypes with MiXCR, one entry per CDR3 protein. The data show approximately 440,000 distinct CDR3 sequences, roughly 45% seen once. The antigens for these receptors are not known. The sample taken for sequencing was blood. The receptor set was obtained from a girl aged 5-17 years with multiple sclerosis.

The rearrangement links TRBV6-6 to TRBJ2-1, with a tentative D call TRBD2 (5 bases). The germline V and J ends were trimmed by 1 base and 1 base, with 5 bases remaining between them. The CDR3 totals 14 residues. In germline, CDR1 is MNHNY, CDR2 SVGAGI (reference sequence). Written as DNA, the CDR3 is TGTGCCAGCAGTTACTGGGAGTCCTACAATGAGCAGTTCTTC. Its translation: CASSYWESYNEQFF.

This clonotype appeared a few times. This sequence joins TRBV25-1 and TRBJ2-7; no definite D call. The CDR3 consists of 13 residues. Germline values: CDR1 MGHDK, CDR2 SYGVNS. V was trimmed by 4 bases and J by 2 bases, leaving 9 bases between them. CDR3 protein: CASSGSGTYEQYF. For the CDR3, the DNA is TGTGCCAGCAGTGGTTCGGGCACCTACGAGCAGTACTTC.

The sample holds a few counts of this clonotype. V is TRBV10-3 and J is TRBJ2-5, with D unclear. V was pared by 3 bases and J by 4 bases, with 12 bases between. CDR1 ENHRY and CDR2 SYGVKD come from the germline V gene. This CDR3 spans 14 amino acids. CDR3: CAISDPRSAETQYF. Written as DNA, the CDR3 is TGTGCCATCAGTGATCCCAGGTCAGCAGAGACCCAGTACTTC.

The rearrangement joins TRBV7-3 to TRBJ2-1; the match to TRBD2 covers 8 bases. The CDR3 is made up of 17 amino acids. Germline V gene lookup returns CDR1 SGHTA and CDR2 FQGTGA. Trimming at V came to 2 bases and at J to 3 bases, leaving 9 bases not matched to a gene. The CDR3 sequence: CASSLSGGLESYNEQFF. The CDR3 DNA is TGTGCCAGCAGCTTATCCGGGGGACTAGAGAGCTACAATGAGCAGTTCTTC.

The gene calls are TRBV20-1 and TRBJ2-1; 7 nucleotides agree with TRBD2. The CDR3 has 16 amino acids. Trimming at V came to 0 bases and at J to 7 bases, leaving 12 bases not matched to a gene. The germline V gene has CDR1 DFQATT and CDR2 SNEGSKA (reference sequence). The CDR3 region has the DNA TGCAGTGCTAGAGATCCGGCGGGAGAATGGAGAAATGAGCAGTTCTTC. This encodes CSARDPAGEWRNEQFF.

V gene TRBV20-1 combines with J gene TRBJ2-4; D possibly corresponds to TRBD2 (6 bases). Trimming shortened V by 0 bases and J by 3 bases, and 12 bases separated the two germline ends. This CDR3 contains 15 residues. Germline-derived CDR1 and CDR2 are DFQATT and SNEGSKA (reference sequence). CDR3 DNA: TGCAGTGCTAGAGACCCCCTCGGGGGCAAAAACATTCAGTACTTC. It is translated as CSARDPLGGKNIQYF.

This clonotype has more than one count but fewer than ten. The J gene is TRBJ2-7, the V gene TRBV5-5; TRBD2 matches at 7 bases. CDR1 SGHKS and CDR2 YYEKEE come from the germline V gene (reference sequence). The CDR3 contains 14 residues. The J segment lost 3 bases and the V segment lost 5 bases, leaving 8 bases of the junction unmatched. Here the CDR3 DNA reads TGTGCCAGCAGTTTCCGGCTAGCGGTCTACGAGCAGTACTTC. It is translated as CASSFRLAVYEQYF.

CDR3 DNA sequence: TGCGCCAGCAGCTTCGGACAGGATAATGAAAAACTGTTTTTT. Residues: CASSFGQDNEKLFF. The chain uses TRBV5-1 and TRBJ1-4, with TRBD1 matching over 7 bases. The CDR3 consists of 14 residues. Germline lookup yields CDR1 SGHRS and CDR2 YFSETQ. V lost 2 bases to trimming and J lost 4 bases; unmatched junction nucleotides: 2.

In its sample, this clonotype was seen a few times. Germline and junction disagree at one end, which may indicate a read error. The rearrangement uses TRBV29-1 and TRBJ2-1, with 8 bases matching TRBD2. Germline CDR1 and CDR2: SQVTM and ANQGSEA. The length of the CDR3 is 15 residues. For the CDR3, the DNA is TGCAGCGCTGAAGATCGAAGCGGGAGCTACAATGAGCAGTTCTTC. Its protein product is CSAEDRSGSYNEQFF.

The genes are TRBV27 and TRBJ2-1; D is perhaps TRBD1 (6 bases). Germline assignment: CDR1 MNHEY and CDR2 SMNVEV (reference sequence). V lost 6 bases and J 7 bases, leaving 10 bases between the germline ends. This CDR3 is 12 amino acids long. DNA of the CDR3: TGTGCCAGCAGACCAGGGGTTAATGAGCAGTTCTTC. It yields the protein CASRPGVNEQFF.

The CDR3 is CASSVRQGNNQPQHF. The CDR3 DNA reads as TGTGCCAGCAGCGTCAGACAGGGGAACAATCAGCCCCAGCATTTT. The genes are TRBV3-1 and TRBJ1-5; 8 nucleotides match TRBD1. The junction had 6 bases not matched to a gene; V was cut back by 5 bases and J by 3 bases. Germline V gene data show CDR1 as LGHDT and CDR2 as YNNKEL (reference sequence). This CDR3 has 15 residues.

Comments on this clonotype: An end of the junction does not agree with germline; a read error may underlie this. The chain uses TRBV20-1 and TRBJ2-1; 13 bases match TRBD2. Germline assignment: CDR1 DFQATT and CDR2 SNEGSKA (reference sequence). The length of the CDR3 is 15 residues. CDR3 DNA: TGCAGTGCTAGGGCCGGGACTAGCGGGGTCAATGAGCGGTTCTTC. Translated, it gives CSARAGTSGVNERFF.

Only one count was recorded for this clonotype. The gene calls are TRBV4-1 and TRBJ2-5; 8 positions match TRBD1. The CDR3 is 14 amino acids. The trim removed 4 bases at V and 4 bases at J, leaving 5 bases unmatched. Germline V gene data show CDR1 as MGHRA and CDR2 as YSYEKL. The CDR3 sequence is CASSRPGGGETQYF. DNA of the CDR3: TGCGCCAGCAGCCGCCCAGGGGGCGGAGAGACCCAGTACTTC.

This clonotype was counted only a few times. The gene calls are TRBV27 and TRBJ1-5, with 9 bases identical to TRBD1. V dropped 6 bases and J dropped 4; count of bases not matched to a gene: 7. Germline V lookup: CDR1 MNHEY, CDR2 SMNVEV (reference sequence). The CDR3 extends over 15 amino acids. The CDR3 nucleotides are TGTGCCAGCAGCGGGCCGGGACAGGGAAATCAGCCCCAGCATTTT. Encoded protein: CASSGPGQGNQPQHF.

V is TRBV7-2 and J is TRBJ2-1, with TRBD2 matching over 7 bases. Germline loops: CDR1 SGHTA, CDR2 FQGNSA. CDR3 length equals 18 residues. J gave up 0 bases and V 1 base, and 9 bases lay outside the gene matches. The CDR3 protein is CASSLVRASGSSYNEQFF. The CDR3 bases are TGTGCCAGCAGCTTAGTTAGGGCTAGCGGATCCTCCTACAATGAGCAGTTCTTC.

This chain connects TRBV20-1 to TRBJ2-1; TRBD2 matches 12 bases. The germline V gene encodes CDR1 DFQATT and CDR2 SNEGSKA (reference sequence). CDR3 size: 15 residues. V lost 2 bases, J lost 8 bases, and 7 bases stayed unmatched. The chain's CDR3 is CSARWASGGAHEQFF. DNA for the CDR3: TGCAGTGCTAGATGGGCTAGCGGGGGGGCCCATGAGCAGTTCTTC.

Only a few counts were recorded for this clonotype. The J gene is TRBJ2-7, the V gene TRBV20-1; the D is unclear. The CDR3 totals 13 residues. CDR1 DFQATT and CDR2 SNEGSKA come from the germline V gene (reference sequence). Trimming pared 2 bases from V and 2 bases from J, leaving 10 bases between. The CDR3 sequence: CSARPSLAYEQYF. Written as DNA, the CDR3 is TGCAGTGCTAGACCAAGCCTTGCCTACGAGCAGTACTTC.

The rearrangement links TRBV28 to TRBJ1-1; no clear D. The CDR3 extends over 11 amino acids. Germline CDR1 reads MDHEN; CDR2 reads SYDVKM. With 8 bases removed from V and 6 bases from J, the gap between germline ends came to 10 bases. CDR3 sequence reads: CASSARAEAFF. The CDR3 coding sequence is TGTGCCAGCTCGGCTCGAGCTGAAGCTTTCTTT.

The chain employs TRBV4-2 and TRBJ2-1, with TRBD2 matching over 7 bases. The CDR3 covers 14 residues. CDR1 is LGHNA, CDR2 YNFKEQ, per germline. The V segment lost 3 bases and the J segment 4 bases; nucleotides outside the gene matches: 3. DNA of the CDR3: TGTGCCAGCAGCCACCGACTAGCATACAATGAGCAGTTCTTC. Residues: CASSHRLAYNEQFF.

This clonotype was seen more than once but under ten times. The chain carries TRBV27 and TRBJ1-5; unclear D gene. The CDR3 runs to 14 residues. Deletions cut 3 bases from V and 3 bases from J, with 9 bases between. The germline V gene encodes CDR1 MNHEY and CDR2 SMNVEV (reference sequence). The CDR3 region has the DNA TGTGCCAGCAGTTTTGGGCACGACAATCAGCCCCAGCATTTT. Translated, it gives CASSFGHDNQPQHF.

The CDR3 protein is CASSVGAGDLYNEQYF. In DNA form, the CDR3 reads TGTGCCAGCAGCGTAGGGGCGGGAGACCTTTACAATGAGCAGTACTTC. The chain couples TRBV9 to TRBJ2-1; TRBD2 matches at 7 bases. The DNA end favors TRBJ2-7, so the J call may be wrong. Germline CDR1 reads SGDLS; CDR2 reads YYNGEE. This CDR3 has 16 residues.